Included here is one T cell receptor beta chain sequence, with context. Its antigen is as yet unknown. The sample comes from a study of T-cell reconstitution after alpha-beta-depleted transplantation in children. General observations from the study: T-cell numbers and diversity one year post-transplant derived largely from freshly generated T cells.

Researchers prepared the TCRbeta library using unique molecular identifiers, the study reports. TCRdb recomputed calls from the PCR reads with MiXCR, one row per CDR3 protein. This sample has about 310,000 distinct CDR3 sequences, with around 25% found just once. Trimming cost V 1 base and J 2 bases; bases outside gene matches: 5. Germline V CDR1 and CDR2: SEHNR, FQNEAQ (reference sequence). The CDR3 contains 16 residues. Here the sequenced sample was PBMCs, mostly from graft donor cells, taken 180 days after TCRalphabeta/CD19-depleted stem cell transplant. J is TRBJ2-5 and V is TRBV7-9, with 9 nucleotides matching TRBD2. This receptor was obtained from a male patient under 18 who had a stem cell transplant for acute lymphoblastic leukemia, so the T cells may come from the graft donor. CDR3 protein: CASSLGSSGDQETQYF. DNA of the CDR3: TGTGCCAGCAGCTTAGGGTCTAGCGGGGATCAAGAGACCCAGTACTTC. The whole variable domain, filled in from reference TRBV7-9 and TRBJ2-5, reads DTGVSQNPRHKITKRGQNVTFRCDPISEHNRLYWYRQTLGQGPEFLTYFQNEAQLEKSRLLSDRFSAERPKGSFSTLEIQRTEQGDSAMYLCASSLGSSGDQETQYFGPGTRLLVL.